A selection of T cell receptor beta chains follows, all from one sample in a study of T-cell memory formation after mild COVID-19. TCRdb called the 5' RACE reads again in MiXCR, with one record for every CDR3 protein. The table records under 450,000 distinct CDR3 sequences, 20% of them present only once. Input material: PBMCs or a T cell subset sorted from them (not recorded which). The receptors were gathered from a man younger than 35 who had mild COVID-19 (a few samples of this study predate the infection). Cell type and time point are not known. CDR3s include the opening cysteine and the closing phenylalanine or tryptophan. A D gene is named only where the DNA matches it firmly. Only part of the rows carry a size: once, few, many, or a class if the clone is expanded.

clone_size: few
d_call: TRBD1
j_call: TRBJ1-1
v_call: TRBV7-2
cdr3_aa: CASSFVTGGSAFF
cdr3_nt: TGTGCCAGCAGCTTCGTGACAGGGGGTTCAGCTTTCTTT

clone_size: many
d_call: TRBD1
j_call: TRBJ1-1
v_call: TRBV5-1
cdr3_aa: CASGEQGDTEAFF
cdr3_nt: TGCGCCAGCGGGGAACAGGGGGACACTGAAGCTTTCTTT

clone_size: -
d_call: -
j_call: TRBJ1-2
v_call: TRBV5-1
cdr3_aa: CASSLEGPYGYTF
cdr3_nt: TGCGCCAGCAGCTTGGAAGGGCCCTATGGCTACACCTTC

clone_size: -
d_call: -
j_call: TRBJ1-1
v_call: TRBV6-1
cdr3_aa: CASSEAILVPGQNTEAFF
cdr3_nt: TGTGCCAGCAGTGAAGCCATACTAGTACCGGGCCAGAACACTGAAGCTTTCTTT

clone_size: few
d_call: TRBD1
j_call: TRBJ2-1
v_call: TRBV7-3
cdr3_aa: CASGQGVYNEQFF
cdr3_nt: TGTGCCAGTGGACAGGGGGTCTACAATGAGCAGTTCTTC

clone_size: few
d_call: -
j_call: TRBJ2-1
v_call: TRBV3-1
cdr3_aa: CASSQGSLLANQFF
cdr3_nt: TGTGCCAGCAGCCAAGGTTCCCTTTTGGCTAATCAGTTCTTC

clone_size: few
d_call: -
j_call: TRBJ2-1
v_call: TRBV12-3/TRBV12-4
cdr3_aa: CASSPLGQSNEQFF
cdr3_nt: TGTGCCAGCAGCCCGCTCGGACAGTCCAATGAGCAGTTCTTC

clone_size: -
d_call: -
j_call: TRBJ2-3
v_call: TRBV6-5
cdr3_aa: CASGFRLRGGTDTQYF
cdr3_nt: TGTGCCAGCGGGTTCCGACTCAGGGGAGGCACAGATACGCAGTATTTT

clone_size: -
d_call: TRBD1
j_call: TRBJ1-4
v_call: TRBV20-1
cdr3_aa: CSATTGTGSEKLFF
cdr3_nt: TGCAGTGCAACTACCGGGACAGGGAGCGAAAAACTGTTTTTT

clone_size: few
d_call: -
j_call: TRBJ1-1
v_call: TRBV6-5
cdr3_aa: CASSYSVAGRAMNTEAFF
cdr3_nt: TGTGCCAGCAGTTACTCCGTGGCTGGCAGGGCTATGAACACTGAAGCTTTCTTT

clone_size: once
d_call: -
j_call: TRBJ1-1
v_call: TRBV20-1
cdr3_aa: CSASLRPGVTEALF
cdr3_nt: TGCAGTGCTAGTCTCCGCCCGGGGGTCACTGAAGCTTTATTT

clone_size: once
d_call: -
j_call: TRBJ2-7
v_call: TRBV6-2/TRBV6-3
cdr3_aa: CASRRGLYGYEQYF
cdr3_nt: TGTGCCAGCAGGCGAGGCCTCTATGGCTACGAGCAGTACTTC

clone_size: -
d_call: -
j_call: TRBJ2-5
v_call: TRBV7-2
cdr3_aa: CASSLGTTPHQETQYF
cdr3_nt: TGTGCCAGCAGCTTAGGGACCACCCCTCACCAAGAGACCCAGTACTTC

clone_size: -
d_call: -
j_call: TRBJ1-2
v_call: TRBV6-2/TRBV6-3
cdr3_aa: CASSYGMGDRHYGYTF
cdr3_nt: TGTGCCAGCAGTTACGGAATGGGTGACAGGCACTATGGCTACACCTTC

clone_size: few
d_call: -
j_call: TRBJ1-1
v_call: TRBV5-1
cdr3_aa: CASSLGQGRPQAFF
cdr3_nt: TGCGCCAGCAGCTTGGGGCAGGGTCGACCCCAAGCTTTCTTT

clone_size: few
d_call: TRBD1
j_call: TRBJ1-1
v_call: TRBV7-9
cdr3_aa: CASSLEDRGSPEAFF
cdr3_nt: TGTGCCAGCAGCTTAGAGGACAGGGGCTCGCCTGAAGCTTTCTTT

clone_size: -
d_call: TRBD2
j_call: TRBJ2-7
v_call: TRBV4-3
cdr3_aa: CASRAGLAGEQYF
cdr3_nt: TGCGCCAGCAGAGCGGGACTAGCGGGCGAGCAGTACTTC

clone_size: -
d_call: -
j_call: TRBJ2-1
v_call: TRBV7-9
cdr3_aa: CASEGGPYNEQFF
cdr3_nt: TGTGCCAGCGAGGGGGGGCCCTACAATGAGCAGTTCTTC

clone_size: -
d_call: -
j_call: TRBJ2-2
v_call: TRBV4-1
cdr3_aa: CASSQVEDDGGELFF
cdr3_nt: TGCGCCAGCAGCCAAGTTGAGGATGACGGCGGGGAGCTGTTTTTT

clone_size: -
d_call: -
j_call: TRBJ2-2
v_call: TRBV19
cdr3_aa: CASNHPGETGELFF
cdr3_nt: TGTGCCAGTAATCATCCGGGGGAAACCGGGGAGCTGTTTTTT

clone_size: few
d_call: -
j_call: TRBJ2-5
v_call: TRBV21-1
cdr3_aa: CASSKRADFGRETQYF
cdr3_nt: TGTGCCAGCAGCAAACGGGCAGATTTCGGGAGAGAGACCCAGTACTTC

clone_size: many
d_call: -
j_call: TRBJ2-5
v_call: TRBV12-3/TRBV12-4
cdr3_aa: CASSLLGQETQYF
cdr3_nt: TGTGCCAGCAGTTTGCTAGGGCAAGAGACCCAGTACTTC

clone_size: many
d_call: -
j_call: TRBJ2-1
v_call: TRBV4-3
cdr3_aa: CASSQDGGEQFF
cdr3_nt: TGCGCCAGCAGCCAAGATGGCGGAGAGCAGTTCTTC

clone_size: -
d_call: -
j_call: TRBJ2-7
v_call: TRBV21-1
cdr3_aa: CASSMGAGPHEQYF
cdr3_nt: TGTGCCAGCAGCATGGGAGCAGGACCCCACGAGCAGTACTTC

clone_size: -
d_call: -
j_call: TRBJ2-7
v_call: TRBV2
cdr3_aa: CASSGWEGVEQYF
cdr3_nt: TGTGCCAGCAGTGGCTGGGAGGGGGTCGAGCAGTACTTC

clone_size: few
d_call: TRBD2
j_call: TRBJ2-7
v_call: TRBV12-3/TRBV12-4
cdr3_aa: CASTVGGGEQYF
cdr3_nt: TGTGCCAGCACCGTGGGGGGGGGCGAGCAGTACTTC

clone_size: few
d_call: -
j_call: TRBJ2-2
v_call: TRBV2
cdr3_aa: CASGGQGAGELFF
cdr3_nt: TGTGCCAGTGGGGGACAAGGGGCCGGGGAGCTGTTTTTT

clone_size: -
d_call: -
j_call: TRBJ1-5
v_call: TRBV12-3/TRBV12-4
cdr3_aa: CASSYTGMTQHF
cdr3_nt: TGTGCCAGCAGTTACACAGGCATGACCCAGCATTTT

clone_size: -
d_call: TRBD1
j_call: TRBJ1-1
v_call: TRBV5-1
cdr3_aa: CASSGDRGRTEAFF
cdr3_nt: TGCGCCAGCAGCGGGGACAGGGGACGAACTGAAGCTTTCTTT

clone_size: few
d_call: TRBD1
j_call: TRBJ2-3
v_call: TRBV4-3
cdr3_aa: CASSQNPGQGTDTQYF
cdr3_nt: TGCGCCAGCAGCCAGAACCCGGGACAGGGGACAGATACGCAGTATTTT

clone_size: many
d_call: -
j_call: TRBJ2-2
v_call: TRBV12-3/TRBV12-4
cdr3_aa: CASSFFGELFF
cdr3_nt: TGTGCCAGCAGTTTCTTCGGGGAGCTGTTTTTT

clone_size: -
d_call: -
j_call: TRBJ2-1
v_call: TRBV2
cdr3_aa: CASSGDGNEQFF
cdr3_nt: TGTGCCAGCAGTGGTGATGGGAATGAGCAGTTCTTC

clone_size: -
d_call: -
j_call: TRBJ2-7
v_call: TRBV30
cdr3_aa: CAWSPSISEQYF
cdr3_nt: TGTGCCTGGAGTCCCTCGATCTCCGAGCAGTACTTC